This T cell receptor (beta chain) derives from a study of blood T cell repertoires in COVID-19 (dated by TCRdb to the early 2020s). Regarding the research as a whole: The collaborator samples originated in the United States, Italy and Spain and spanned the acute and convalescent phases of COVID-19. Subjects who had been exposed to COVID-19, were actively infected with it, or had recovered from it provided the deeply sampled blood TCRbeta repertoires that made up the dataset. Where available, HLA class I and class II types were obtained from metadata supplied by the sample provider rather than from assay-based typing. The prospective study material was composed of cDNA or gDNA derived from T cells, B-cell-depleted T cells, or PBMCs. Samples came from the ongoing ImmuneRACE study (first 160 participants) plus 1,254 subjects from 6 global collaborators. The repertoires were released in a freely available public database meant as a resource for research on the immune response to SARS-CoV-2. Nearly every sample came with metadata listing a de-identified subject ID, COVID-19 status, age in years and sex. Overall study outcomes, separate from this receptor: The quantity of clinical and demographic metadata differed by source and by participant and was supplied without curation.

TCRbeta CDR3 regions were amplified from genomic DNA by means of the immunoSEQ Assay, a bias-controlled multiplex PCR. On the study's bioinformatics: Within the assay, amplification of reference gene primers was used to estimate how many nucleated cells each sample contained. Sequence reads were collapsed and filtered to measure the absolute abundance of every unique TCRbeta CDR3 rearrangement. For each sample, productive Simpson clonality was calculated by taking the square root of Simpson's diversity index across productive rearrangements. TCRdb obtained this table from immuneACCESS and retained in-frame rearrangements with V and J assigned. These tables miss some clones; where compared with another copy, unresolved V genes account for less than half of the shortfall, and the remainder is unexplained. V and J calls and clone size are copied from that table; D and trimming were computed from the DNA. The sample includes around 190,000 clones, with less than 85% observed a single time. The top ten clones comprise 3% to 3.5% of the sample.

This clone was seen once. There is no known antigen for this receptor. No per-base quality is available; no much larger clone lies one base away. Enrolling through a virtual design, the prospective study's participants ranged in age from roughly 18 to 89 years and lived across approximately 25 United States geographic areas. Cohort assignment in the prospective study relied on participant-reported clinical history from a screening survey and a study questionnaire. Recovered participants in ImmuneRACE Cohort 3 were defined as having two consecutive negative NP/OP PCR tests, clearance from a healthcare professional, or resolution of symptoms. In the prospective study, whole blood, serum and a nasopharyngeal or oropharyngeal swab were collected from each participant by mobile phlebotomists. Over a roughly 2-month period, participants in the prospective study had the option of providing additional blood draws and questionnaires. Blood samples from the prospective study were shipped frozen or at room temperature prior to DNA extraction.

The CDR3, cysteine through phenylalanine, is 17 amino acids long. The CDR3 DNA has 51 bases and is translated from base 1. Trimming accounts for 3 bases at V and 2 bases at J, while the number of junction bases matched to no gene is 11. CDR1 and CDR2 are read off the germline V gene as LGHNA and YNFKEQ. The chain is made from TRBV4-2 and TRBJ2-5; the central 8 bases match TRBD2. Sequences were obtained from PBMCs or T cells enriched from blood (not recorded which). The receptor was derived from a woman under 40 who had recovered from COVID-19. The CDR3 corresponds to CASSQEIGLALQETQYF. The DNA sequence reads TGTGCCAGCAGCCAGGAAATCGGACTAGCATTACAAGAGACCCAGTACTTC.